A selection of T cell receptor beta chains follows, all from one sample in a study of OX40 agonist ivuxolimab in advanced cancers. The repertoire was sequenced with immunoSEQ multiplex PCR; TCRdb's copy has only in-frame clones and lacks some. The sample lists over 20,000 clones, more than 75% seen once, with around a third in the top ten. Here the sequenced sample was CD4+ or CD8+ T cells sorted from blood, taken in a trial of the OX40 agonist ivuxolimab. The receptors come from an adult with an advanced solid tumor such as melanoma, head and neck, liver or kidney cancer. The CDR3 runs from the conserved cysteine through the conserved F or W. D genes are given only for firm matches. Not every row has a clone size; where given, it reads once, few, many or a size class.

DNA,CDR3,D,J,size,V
TGCGCCAGCAGTGGTAGCGGGAGGGCCACGGCAGATACGCAGTATTTT,CASSGSGRATADTQYF,TRBD2,TRBJ2-3,.,TRBV4-1
TGTGCCAGCAGCTTATATTACACCTACGAGCAGTACTTC,CASSLYYTYEQYF,.,TRBJ2-7,.,TRBV13
TGTGCCAGCAGCTTCGGGCCGTGGGGGTCCTATAATTCACCCCTCCACTTT,CASSFGPWGSYNSPLHF,.,TRBJ1-6,.,TRBV14
TGTGCCAGCAGCTATATAACAGGGGGTGGCAATGAGCAGTTCTTC,CASSYITGGGNEQFF,TRBD1,TRBJ2-1,few,TRBV13
TGTGCCCCCCAGGCAGGTTCTCATCAGCCCCAGCATTTT,CAPQAGSHQPQHF,.,TRBJ1-5,.,TRBV21-1
TGCGCCAGCAGCTTGGACGGGACAGGGCACTATGGCTACACCTTC,CASSLDGTGHYGYTF,TRBD1,TRBJ1-2,.,TRBV5-1
TGTGCCAGCAGCTCGGACGGACTCGGGTCAGGGGGGTACGAGCAGTACTTC,CASSSDGLGSGGYEQYF,.,TRBJ2-7,.,TRBV7-9
TGTGCCAGCAGCTCCGGGGCCTTCGCGGGAGAGACCCAGTACTTC,CASSSGAFAGETQYF,.,TRBJ2-5,once,TRBV7-6
TGTGCCAGCAGTTATAGAAATCAGGGTGACGAGCAGTACTTC,CASSYRNQGDEQYF,.,TRBJ2-7,.,TRBV6-5
TGTGCCAGCAGCCAGGGACTAGCGGGAGTTGAAGAGCAGTTCTTC,CASSQGLAGVEEQFF,TRBD2,TRBJ2-1,.,TRBV14
TGTGCCAGCAGCGTAACAGGGGGCGCCGGGGAGACCCAGTACTTC,CASSVTGGAGETQYF,TRBD1,TRBJ2-5,.,TRBV7-3
TGTGCCACCAGCGGTTGGGGACTAGCGGAAGACTACAATGAGCAGTTCTTC,CATSGWGLAEDYNEQFF,TRBD2,TRBJ2-1,.,TRBV15
TGTGCCAGCAGCGGGACAGGGGCGGACACTGAAGCTTTCTTT,CASSGTGADTEAFF,TRBD1,TRBJ1-1,.,TRBV5-6
TGCGCCAGCAGCCAAATAGGGGGTGGAGAGACCCAGTACTTC,CASSQIGGGETQYF,.,TRBJ2-5,.,TRBV4-1
TGCGCCAGCAGCCTTACAGCAGCAACTAATGAAAAACTGTTTTTT,CASSLTAATNEKLFF,.,TRBJ1-4,.,TRBV4-1
TGCAGCGTTGAGGATCGTGGGACAACCTACGAGCAGTACTTC,CSVEDRGTTYEQYF,.,TRBJ2-7,.,TRBV29-1
TGTGCCAGCAGTTACTCGAGCTCGTACCAAGAGACCCAGTACTTC,CASSYSSSYQETQYF,.,TRBJ2-5,.,TRBV6-5
TGTGCCTGGAGTCGAATAACTAGCGGGGGCGACACCGGGGAGCTGTTTTTT,CAWSRITSGGDTGELFF,TRBD2,TRBJ2-2,.,TRBV30
TGTGCCAGCAGCAACCGGGACACCAGCAATCAGCCCCAGCATTTT,CASSNRDTSNQPQHF,.,TRBJ1-5,.,TRBV21-1
TGCGCCAGCAGCCAAATTAAGACAGGGATTTATTCACCCCTCCACTTT,CASSQIKTGIYSPLHF,TRBD1,TRBJ1-6,.,TRBV4-1
TGTGCCAGCAGCTTGGGGACACCTGAAGCTTTCTTT,CASSLGTPEAFF,.,TRBJ1-1,.,TRBV5-4
TGTGCCAGCAGCGAATTTCCGGGACTAGCGACAGATACGCAGTATTTT,CASSEFPGLATDTQYF,TRBD2,TRBJ2-3,.,TRBV11-2
TGTGCCAGCAGCTTAGGCTTTCGGGGTCATGGCTACACCTTC,CASSLGFRGHGYTF,.,TRBJ1-2,once,TRBV7-9
TGTGCCAGCAACCCCTACCATGCTGAGATCTACGAGCAGTACTTC,CASNPYHAEIYEQYF,.,TRBJ2-7,.,TRBV6-6
TGTGCCAGCAGTTCCACTAGCGGGAGTACCTACAATGAGCAGTTCTTC,CASSSTSGSTYNEQFF,TRBD2,TRBJ2-1,.,TRBV5-6